These 29 T cell receptor beta chains came from one sample sequenced in a study of T cell responses to AZD1222 COVID-19 vaccine. Here immunoSEQ multiplex PCR was the method, and the copy in TCRdb shows in-frame clones only, minus some. The table shows some 130,000 clones, with roughly nine tenths occurring only once. This specimen was peripheral blood, taken 28 days after the second AZD1222 dose. These receptors were obtained from an adult who received the AZD1222 COVID-19 vaccine.

The V gene is TRBV27, the J gene TRBJ1-6; TRBD1 agrees at 8 bases. The germline V gene has CDR1 MNHEY and CDR2 SMNVEV (reference sequence). The CDR3 has 15 amino acids. V lost 2 bases to trimming and J lost 7 bases; unmatched junction nucleotides: 4. The CDR3: CASSLRGTGNSPLHF. Here the CDR3 DNA reads TGTGCCAGCAGTTTAAGGGGGACAGGAAATTCACCCCTCCACTTT.

The gene calls are TRBV19 and TRBJ1-5, with TRBD1 matching over 7 bases. The germline CDR1 and CDR2 sequences are LNHDA and SQIVND (reference sequence). There are 17 residues in the CDR3. J gave up 0 bases and V 6 bases, and 11 bases lay outside the gene matches. This CDR3 is CASRNYRGLYSNQPQHF. DNA of the CDR3: TGTGCCAGTAGAAACTACAGGGGCCTCTATAGCAATCAGCCCCAGCATTTT.

The gene calls are TRBV18 and TRBJ1-1; the D is unclear. Trimming stripped 3 bases from V and 5 bases from J, with 16 bases between. The germline V gene has CDR1 KGHSH and CDR2 LQKENI. This CDR3 is built from 15 residues. The CDR3 reads CASSPPSLGGTEAFF. CDR3 nucleotide sequence: TGTGCCAGCTCACCCCCCTCTCTGGGTGGGACTGAAGCTTTCTTT.

J is TRBJ2-1 and V is TRBV7-9; tentatively, D is TRBD1 (5 bases). The V and J ends lost 2 bases and 6 bases respectively, with 8 bases between them. The CDR3 is made up of 13 amino acids. Germline CDR1 and CDR2: SEHNR and FQNEAQ (reference sequence). CDR3 region: CASSLLGPNEQFF. In nucleotides, the CDR3 is TGTGCCAGCAGCTTACTGGGGCCCAATGAGCAGTTCTTC.

J is TRBJ1-1 and V is TRBV2; D is ambiguous. Trimming left V 7 bases short and J 5 bases short, with 11 bases between. CDR3 length: 12 residues. Germline V gene sequence: CDR1 SNHLY, CDR2 FYNNEI. The CDR3 region has the DNA TGTGCCAGCAACTTCTTCGGGACTGAAGCTTTCTTT. Translated: CASNFFGTEAFF. The full variable domain, completed using reference TRBV2 and TRBJ1-1, is EPEVTQTPSHQVTQMGQEVILRCVPISNHLYFYWYRQILGQKVEFLVSFYNNEISEKSEIFDDQFSVERPDGSNFTLKIRSTKLEDSAMYFCASNFFGTEAFFGQGTRLTVV.

The chain recombines TRBV5-4 with TRBJ2-7; D is possibly TRBD1 or TRBD2 (5 bases each). V lost 0 bases, J lost 4 bases, and 14 bases lay in between. This CDR3 contains 15 residues. Germline values: CDR1 SGHNT, CDR2 YYREEE (reference sequence). CDR3 residues: CASSLGGKYLYEQYF. CDR3 nucleotide sequence: TGTGCCAGCAGCTTGGGGGGGAAGTACTTATACGAGCAGTACTTC.

The chain is built from TRBV7-9 and TRBJ1-2; TRBD1 might be the D (6 bases). With 2 bases removed from V and 6 bases from J, the gap between germline ends came to 10 bases. In germline, CDR1 is SEHNR, CDR2 FQNEAQ (reference sequence). CDR3 length equals 13 residues. The CDR3 region is CASSLYREDGYTF. CDR3 nucleotide sequence: TGTGCCAGCAGCTTATACAGGGAAGATGGCTACACCTTC.

V is TRBV7-8 and J is TRBJ2-1; D could derive from TRBD1 or TRBD2 (5 bases each). The CDR3 runs to 13 residues. The V gene lost 7 bases and the J gene lost 5 bases, with 12 bases spanning the gap. Germline CDR1 and CDR2: SGHVS and FQNEAQ. The CDR3 here is CASKGEYDNEQFF. In DNA form, the CDR3 reads TGTGCCAGCAAAGGGGAGTACGACAATGAGCAGTTCTTC.

V gene TRBV21-1 combines with J gene TRBJ1-6. TRBV21-1 is a known pseudogene. The CDR3 totals 15 residues. CDR3 coding DNA: TGTGCCAGCAGCAAAGAGGAGGGGTATAATTCACCCCTCCACTTT. Translating gives CASSKEEGYNSPLHF.

This clone was observed once. CDR3 nucleotides: TGTGCCAGCAGTCCCCAGGGGCCTGACTATGGCTACACCTTC. Its protein is CASSPQGPDYGYTF. This rearrangement joins TRBV6-5 to TRBJ1-2, with a tentative D call TRBD1 (6 bases). Germline V CDR1 and CDR2: MNHEY, SVGAGI. The V end lost 5 bases, the J end lost 3 bases, and 13 bases lay between the germline ends. The CDR3 consists of 14 residues.

The V and J genes are TRBV15 and TRBJ2-7; D possibly matches TRBD1 or TRBD2 (5 bases each). V lost 1 base and J lost 3, with 13 bases in between. Germline loops: CDR1 LNHNV, CDR2 YYDKDF (reference sequence). This CDR3 contains 15 residues. The CDR3 DNA follows: TGTGCCACCAGCAGAGTGGGAGAGGGGCTCTACGAGCAGTACTTC. Its translation: CATSRVGEGLYEQYF.

This chain joins TRBV4-1 and TRBJ1-1; D unclear. Germline-derived CDR1 and CDR2 are MGHRA and YSYEKL. The CDR3 length is 15 residues. With 3 bases removed from V and 7 bases from J, the gap between germline ends came to 18 bases. This CDR3 reads CASSQTLREGSEAFF. CDR3 sequence (DNA): TGCGCCAGCAGCCAGACCCTCCGTGAGGGTAGTGAAGCTTTCTTT.

The CDR3 here is CASSQGPSGVETQYF. The CDR3 region has the DNA TGTGCCAGCAGCCAGGGACCCAGCGGGGTGGAGACCCAGTACTTC. J is TRBJ2-5 and V is TRBV7-8, with TRBD2 identical over 7 bases. The ends lost 5 bases at V and 5 bases at J; junction bases unmatched: 11. This CDR3 is 15 amino acids long. Germline values: CDR1 SGHVS, CDR2 FQNEAQ.

J is TRBJ1-5 and V is TRBV16; D gene uncertain. The CDR3 is 14 amino acids. CDR1 is KGHSY and CDR2 is FQNENV in the germline V gene. V lost 0 bases and J lost 1, with 4 bases in between. The CDR3 sequence: CASSQSGSNQPQHF. The CDR3 DNA is TGTGCCAGCAGCCAATCGGGGAGCAATCAGCCCCAGCATTTT. The full variable domain, completed using reference TRBV16 and TRBJ1-5, is GEEVAQTPKHLVRGEGQKAKLYCAPIKGHSYVFWYQQVLKNEFKFLISFQNENVFDETGMPKERFSAKCLPNSPCSLEIQATKLEDSAVYFCASSQSGSNQPQHFGDGTRLSIL.

The V gene is TRBV9, the J gene TRBJ2-1; the D is unclear. The V end was cut by 0 bases, the J end by 4 bases, with 14 bases between. The CDR3 consists of 16 residues. Per the germline V gene, CDR1 is SGDLS and CDR2 is YYNGEE. The CDR3 DNA reads as TGTGCCAGCAGCGTAGCCGTCGGTGAGTCTTACAATGAGCAGTTCTTC. This gives the protein CASSVAVGESYNEQFF.

The CDR3 nucleotides read TGTGCCAGCAGCTTGGGCAGGGGAGTTGGAAACACCATATATTTT. It specifies CASSLGRGVGNTIYF. V is TRBV7-2 and J is TRBJ1-3; a possible D gene is TRBD1 (6 bases). Germline CDR1 is SGHTA and CDR2 is FQGNSA. The CDR3 has 15 residues. V was trimmed by 3 bases and J by 3 bases, leaving 12 bases between them. The variable domain in full, completed from reference TRBV7-2 and TRBJ1-3, reads GAGVSQSPSNKVTEKGKDVELRCDPISGHTALYWYRQSLGQGLEFLIYFQGNSAPDKSGLPSDRFSAERTGGSVSTLTIQRTQQEDSAVYLCASSLGRGVGNTIYFGEGSWLTVV.

The chain employs TRBV6-5 and TRBJ1-5; D gene uncertain. Germline V gene sequence: CDR1 MNHEY, CDR2 SVGAGI. V was clipped by 6 bases and J by 4 bases, with 16 bases between them. The CDR3 contains 15 residues. The CDR3 sequence: CASSPRRSLNQPQHF. CDR3 sequence (DNA): TGTGCCAGCAGCCCAAGGCGGAGCCTAAATCAGCCCCAGCATTTT.

V usage is TRBV7-9 and J usage is TRBJ2-7; 9 bases agree with TRBD1. Germline CDR1 SEHNR, CDR2 FQNEAQ (reference sequence). The CDR3 runs 16 residues. The junction had 9 bases not matched to a gene; V was cut back by 1 base and J by 5 bases. In nucleotides, the CDR3 is TGTGCCAGCAGCTTAGGGGTGGGACAGGGAAGCGACGAGCAGTACTTC. It yields the protein CASSLGVGQGSDEQYF.

The chain joins TRBV7-2 to TRBJ1-3, with a weak D call TRBD1 (6 bases). This CDR3 is built from 16 residues. In germline, CDR1 is SGHTA, CDR2 FQGNSA. V was pared by 0 bases and J by 4 bases, with 13 bases between. CDR3 bases: TGTGCCAGCAGCTTAGCGTGGGCAGGGGCCGGAAACACCATATATTTT. The encoded protein is CASSLAWAGAGNTIYF. Complete variable domain (other parts from reference TRBV7-2 and TRBJ1-3): GAGVSQSPSNKVTEKGKDVELRCDPISGHTALYWYRQSLGQGLEFLIYFQGNSAPDKSGLPSDRFSAERTGGSVSTLTIQRTQQEDSAVYLCASSLAWAGAGNTIYFGEGSWLTVV.

The chain employs TRBV23-1 and TRBJ1-1, with 10 bases lining up with TRBD1. TRBV23-1 is classed as an ORF, of uncertain function. The V gene end was trimmed by 0 bases and the J gene end by 4 bases; junction bases not matched to a gene: 8. CDR3 length: 17 amino acids. The CDR3 DNA reads TGCGCCAGCAGTCAATCGATGAGGGACAGGGGAGGCACTGAAGCTTTCTTT. It yields the protein CASSQSMRDRGGTEAFF.

J is TRBJ2-7 and V is TRBV21-1; the D call in the table, TRBD2, was not verified against the DNA. TRBV21-1 is a known pseudogene. The CDR3 sequence is 16 residues long. The CDR3 DNA reads as TGTGCCAGCAGCAACCCCCCAGCGGGAGAACGCATCGAGCAGTACTTC. Residues: CASSNPPAGERIEQYF.

This chain joins TRBV2 and TRBJ2-5; no reliable D call. V gave up 7 bases and J gave up 5 bases, with 8 bases separating them. From germline, CDR1 is SNHLY and CDR2 FYNNEI. This CDR3 comprises 11 residues. CDR3: CASKYGETQYF. As DNA, the CDR3 is TGTGCCAGCAAGTACGGGGAGACCCAGTACTTC.

The chain couples TRBV5-6 to TRBJ2-1; 7 nucleotides line up with TRBD2. The J segment lost 3 bases and the V segment lost 5 bases, leaving 8 bases of the junction unmatched. CDR1 is SGHDT and CDR2 is YYEEEE in the germline V gene. The CDR3 has 15 amino acids. The CDR3 DNA sequence: TGTGCCAGCAGTCGGGCCCTAGCGGTCTACAATGAGCAGTTCTTC. Translated, it gives CASSRALAVYNEQFF.

The chain recombines TRBV6-1 with TRBJ2-1; D gene uncertain. CDR3 length: 13 residues. Trimming took off 8 bases at V and 2 bases at J, with 10 bases between the two ends. The germline V gene encodes CDR1 MNHNS and CDR2 SASEGT. The CDR3 is CASLSSTYNEQFF. The CDR3 nucleotides are TGTGCCAGCTTGTCTTCGACCTACAATGAGCAGTTCTTC.

The chain combines TRBV12-3 or TRBV12-4 with TRBJ2-1; D is ambiguous. The V gene lost 4 bases and the J gene lost 4 bases, with 8 bases spanning the gap. There are 13 residues in the CDR3. The CDR3 nucleotides are TGTGCCAGCAGTTGGGGAACTTACAATGAGCAGTTCTTC. Translating it yields CASSWGTYNEQFF.

The V call is TRBV3-1 (or the pseudogene TRBV3-2), the J call TRBJ2-1, with D perhaps TRBD1 (5 bases). This CDR3 spans 18 amino acids. Trimming pared 1 base from V and 10 bases from J, leaving 26 bases between. The V gene's germline CDR1 is LGHDT and CDR2 YNNKEL (reference sequence). The DNA of the CDR3 is TGTGCCAGCAGCCAAGGGTGGGGCAGAAGTTTTAGTTCCCCCGAGCAGTTCTTC. Translated, it gives CASSQGWGRSFSSPEQFF.

This chain links TRBV27 with TRBJ1-1; 8 nucleotides line up with TRBD1. J lost 0 bases, V lost 6 bases, and 6 bases had no gene match. CDR1 is MNHEY, CDR2 SMNVEV, per germline (reference sequence). The CDR3 consists of 15 residues. This CDR3 is CASSSRQGMNTEAFF. Here the CDR3 DNA reads TGTGCCAGCAGCTCCAGACAGGGGATGAACACTGAAGCTTTCTTT.

The chain is built from TRBV11-2 and TRBJ1-1; D ambiguous. Germline loops: CDR1 SGHAT, CDR2 FQNNGV. The V and J ends lost 0 bases and 5 bases respectively, with 7 bases between them. The CDR3 is made up of 13 amino acids. Written as DNA, the CDR3 is TGTGCCAGCAGCTTAGATAGCGGGACTGAAGCTTTCTTT. Translating gives CASSLDSGTEAFF.

CDR3 DNA sequence: TGTGCCAGCAGCGCATACCTAGCGGGGGGTCTTGATACGCAGTATTTT. It specifies CASSAYLAGGLDTQYF. This rearrangement joins TRBV9 to TRBJ2-3, with 11 bases aligning to TRBD2. J gave up 6 bases and V 3 bases, and 9 bases lay outside the gene matches. CDR3 length: 16 residues. Per the germline V gene, CDR1 is SGDLS and CDR2 is YYNGEE.